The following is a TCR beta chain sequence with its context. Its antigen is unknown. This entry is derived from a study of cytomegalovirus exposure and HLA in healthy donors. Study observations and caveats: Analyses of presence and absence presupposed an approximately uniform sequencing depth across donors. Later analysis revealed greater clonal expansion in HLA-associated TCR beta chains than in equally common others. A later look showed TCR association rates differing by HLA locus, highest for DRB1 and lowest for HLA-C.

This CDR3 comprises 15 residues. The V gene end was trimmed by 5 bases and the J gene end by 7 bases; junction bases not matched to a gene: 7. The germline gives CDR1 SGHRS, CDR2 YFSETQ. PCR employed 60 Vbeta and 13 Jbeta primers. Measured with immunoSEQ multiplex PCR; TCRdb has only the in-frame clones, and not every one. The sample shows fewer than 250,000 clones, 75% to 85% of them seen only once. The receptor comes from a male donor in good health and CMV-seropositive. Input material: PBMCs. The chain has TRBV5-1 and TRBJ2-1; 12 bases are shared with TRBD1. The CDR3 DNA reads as TGCGCCAGCAGAAGCACGGGACAGGGGGCAAATGAGCAGTTCTTC. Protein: CASRSTGQGANEQFF.